This T cell receptor (beta chain) comes out of a study of early T cells in non-severe SARS-CoV-2 infection. Study outcomes and limitations: Matches to VDJdb favored anti-spike CD8 responses and missed private and CD4 specificities.

The TCR library protocol was used to attach unique molecular identifiers. These identifiers were attached to individual cDNA molecules. TCRdb redid the calling of the 5' RACE reads with MiXCR, one entry per CDR3 protein. Counted here are around 76,000 distinct CDR3 sequences, around 11% occurring once; the ten biggest clones make up around 5%. This clonotype was seen a handful of times. Its antigen remains unknown. The receptor comes from an adult who was a healthcare worker with PCR-confirmed SARS-CoV-2 infection or an uninfected control (not recorded which). What was sequenced was whole blood.

The chain's CDR3 is CASSPRTGGRNQPQHF. The CDR3 region has the DNA TGTGCCAGCAGCCCACGGACAGGGGGTAGGAATCAGCCCCAGCATTTT. This chain joins TRBV21-1 and TRBJ1-5; the D segment call TRBD1 is taken from the table without a DNA check. TRBV21-1 is a pseudogene. This CDR3 is built from 16 residues.